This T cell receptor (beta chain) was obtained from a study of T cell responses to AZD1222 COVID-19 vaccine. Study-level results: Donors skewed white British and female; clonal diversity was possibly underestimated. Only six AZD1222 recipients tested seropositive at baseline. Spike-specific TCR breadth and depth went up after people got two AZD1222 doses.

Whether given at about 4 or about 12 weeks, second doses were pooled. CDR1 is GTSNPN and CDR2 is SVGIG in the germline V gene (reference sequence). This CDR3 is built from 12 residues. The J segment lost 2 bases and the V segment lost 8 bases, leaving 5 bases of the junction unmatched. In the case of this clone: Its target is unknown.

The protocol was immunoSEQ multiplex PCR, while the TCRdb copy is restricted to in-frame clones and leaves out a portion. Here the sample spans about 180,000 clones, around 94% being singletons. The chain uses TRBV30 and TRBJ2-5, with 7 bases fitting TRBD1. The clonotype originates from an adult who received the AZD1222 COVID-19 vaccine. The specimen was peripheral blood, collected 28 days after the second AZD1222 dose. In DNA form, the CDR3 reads TGTGCCATTGACAGGGATCAAGAGACCCAGTACTTC. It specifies CAIDRDQETQYF.